This T cell receptor (beta chain) was recorded in a study of somatic mutations in cytotoxic T cells in rheumatoid arthritis. The assay was immunoSEQ multiplex PCR, and TCRdb's table has in-frame clones only and misses some. The sample carries around 7,000 clones, 80% to 90% recorded once. The length of the CDR3 is 14 residues. CDR1 and CDR2 from the germline V gene are SGDLS and YYNGEE. Trimming took off 6 bases at V and 2 bases at J, with 12 bases between the two ends. Source material: CD8+ T cells sorted from blood. The source of this sequence is a woman in her 70s with rheumatoid arthritis. The J gene is TRBJ1-3, the V gene TRBV9, with unresolved D. The CDR3 region has the DNA TGTGCCAGCACCAGCGGAGGCACTGGAAACACCATATATTTT. This translates into CASTSGGTGNTIYF.